These 31 T cell receptor beta chains were all obtained from the same sample, sequenced in a study of blood T cell repertoires in COVID-19. Assay: immunoSEQ multiplex PCR; the TCRdb copy retains only in-frame clones and omits some. The sample carries around 190,000 clones, around 86% recorded once. The sequenced material came from PBMCs or T cells enriched from blood (not recorded which). These receptors all come from a woman aged 40-49 years in a cohort exposed to, infected with or recovered from COVID-19 (not recorded which).

The rearrangement links TRBV11-3 to TRBJ2-2; the match to TRBD2 covers 12 bases. The CDR3 runs 16 residues. The V segment lost 6 bases and the J segment 6 bases; nucleotides outside the gene matches: 8. The germline V gene has CDR1 SGHNT and CDR2 YENEEA. The CDR3 region has the DNA TGTGCCAGCAGTACTCGACTAGCGGGAGCAGCCGGGGAGCTGTTTTTT. It encodes CASSTRLAGAAGELFF. The variable domain in full, with the rest retrieved from reference TRBV11-3 and TRBJ2-2, is EAGVVQSPRYKIIEKKQPVAFWCNPISGHNTLYWYLQNLGQGPELLIRYENEEAVDDSQLPKDRFSAERLKGVDSTLKIQPAELGDSAVYLCASSTRLAGAAGELFFGEGSRLTVL.

V usage is TRBV19 and J usage is TRBJ2-1; a weak D match, TRBD1 (6 bases). The CDR3 is 14 amino acids. Germline V gene lookup returns CDR1 LNHDA and CDR2 SQIVND (reference sequence). The V end lost 0 bases, the J end lost 3 bases, and 6 bases lay between the germline ends. CDR3: CASSIEGGYNEQFF. CDR3 coding DNA: TGTGCCAGTAGTATAGAAGGGGGCTACAATGAGCAGTTCTTC.

This clone was seen only a few times. V is TRBV27 and J is TRBJ1-3; D is perhaps TRBD1 (6 bases). Germline CDR1 reads MNHEY; CDR2 reads SMNVEV (reference sequence). The CDR3 has 14 residues. V lost 0 bases, J lost 3 bases, and 6 bases lay in between. The CDR3 spells CASSLSRGGNTIYF. DNA for the CDR3: TGTGCCAGCAGTTTATCCAGGGGTGGAAACACCATATATTTT.

V and J are TRBV7-8 and TRBJ1-1; TRBD1 matches at 7 bases. V gave up 5 bases and J gave up 0 bases; unmatched junction bases: 6. The length of the CDR3 is 15 residues. Germline values: CDR1 SGHVS, CDR2 FQNEAQ. CDR3 DNA: TGTGCCAGCAGCACTAAGGGACAGATGAACACTGAAGCTTTCTTT. Protein sequence: CASSTKGQMNTEAFF.

This clone was detected only a few times. The genes are TRBV4-3 and TRBJ2-1; D might be TRBD2 (6 bases). The germline V gene has CDR1 LGHNA and CDR2 YSLEER. Trimming took 4 bases from V and 5 from J, leaving 12 bases between them. This CDR3 is 14 amino acids long. CDR3 residues: CASSRIGSHNEQFF. In DNA, the CDR3 is TGCGCCAGCAGCCGTATCGGGAGTCACAATGAGCAGTTCTTC.

This clone turned up a few times. Here the CDR3 DNA reads TGCGCCAGCAGCCAAGTCACGACAGCCTCGAATTCACCCCTCCACTTT. The encoded protein is CASSQVTTASNSPLHF. This sequence joins TRBV4-1 and TRBJ1-6, with a possible D match to TRBD1 (5 bases). The CDR3 is made up of 16 amino acids. CDR1 MGHRA and CDR2 YSYEKL come from the germline V gene. Deletions cut 1 base from V and 7 bases from J, with 14 bases between.

The chain uses TRBV7-6 and TRBJ2-7; 10 nucleotides line up with TRBD1. Germline CDR1 reads SGHVS; CDR2 reads FNYEAQ. Trimming at V came to 2 bases and at J to 5 bases, leaving 6 bases not matched to a gene. This CDR3 has 15 residues. The CDR3 nucleotides are TGTGCCAGCAGCTTAATGACAGGGGGCGCGAACGAGCAGTACTTC. It yields the protein CASSLMTGGANEQYF.

The V and J genes are TRBV6-5 and TRBJ1-6; D is possibly TRBD1 (6 bases). The CDR3 has 13 amino acids. Per the germline V gene, CDR1 is MNHEY and CDR2 is SVGAGI. Trimming removed 6 bases at V and 7 bases at J, with 10 bases between. CDR3 sequence (DNA): TGTGCCAGCAGCGGCAGGGGAAATTCACCCCTCCACTTT. As protein: CASSGRGNSPLHF.

Comment on this clone: The CDR3 does not end in the conserved phenylalanine or tryptophan, so this is likely a read error. The limits of the CDR3 on the DNA are not certain, so only TCRdb's listed CDR3 is given. The CDR3: CASSLERQGVPS. The rearrangement uses TRBV7-2 and TRBJ2-7; the table's D call of TRBD1 was not tested on the DNA. Germline V gives CDR1 SGHTA, CDR2 FQGNSA. The CDR3 has 12 amino acids, counting both end residues.

The rearrangement joins TRBV6-5 to TRBJ1-4; D is possibly TRBD1 (6 bases). Germline CDR1 is MNHEY and CDR2 is SVGAGI. The V and J ends lost 6 bases and 8 bases respectively, with 13 bases between them. This CDR3 region has 13 residues. The CDR3 sequence is CASRNRVEEKLFF. The CDR3 region has the DNA TGTGCCAGCAGGAACAGGGTTGAAGAAAAACTGTTTTTT.

The rearrangement links TRBV9 to TRBJ1-2, with D maybe TRBD1 (5 bases). The V gene's germline CDR1 is SGDLS and CDR2 YYNGEE. CDR3 size: 18 residues. The ends were cut back, 4 bases at V and 0 bases at J, with 22 bases in the middle. The CDR3 DNA reads as TGTGCCAGCAGCTCCCGCGGGGGGAGTTCGACGGCTAACTATGGCTACACCTTC. Protein: CASSSRGGSSTANYGYTF.

The rearrangement links TRBV3-1 (or the pseudogene TRBV3-2) to TRBJ1-2, with D possibly matching TRBD1 (5 bases). Germline V gives CDR1 LGHDT, CDR2 YNNKEL (reference sequence). The CDR3 is 17 amino acids. V gave up 2 bases and J gave up 5 bases, with 21 bases separating them. The CDR3 reads CASSQRDSRDLRYGYTF. The CDR3 DNA sequence: TGTGCCAGCAGCCAACGGGACTCAAGGGACCTCAGGTATGGCTACACCTTC.

The chain employs TRBV21-1 and TRBJ2-7; the table names TRBD1, a call not compared with the DNA. TRBV21-1 is a documented pseudogene. The CDR3 runs to 18 residues. CDR3 protein: CASSKGSYPGQGAYEQYF. The CDR3, as DNA: TGTGCCAGCAGCAAAGGTAGTTACCCGGGACAGGGGGCCTACGAGCAGTACTTC.

The chain is built from TRBV9 and TRBJ1-1, with D perhaps matching TRBD1 (5 bases). Germline CDR1 and CDR2: SGDLS and YYNGEE. Trimming stripped 0 bases from V and 1 base from J, with 10 bases between. This CDR3 comprises 15 residues. The CDR3 sequence is CASSVGERGNTEAFF. The CDR3 DNA follows: TGTGCCAGCAGCGTAGGGGAAAGGGGGAACACTGAAGCTTTCTTT.

The gene calls are TRBV6-2 or TRBV6-3 and TRBJ1-4, with a possible D match to TRBD1 (6 bases). The CDR3 sequence is 15 residues long. CDR1 and CDR2 (germline): MNHEY, SVGEGT. V lost 5 bases, J lost 1 base, and 11 bases lay in between. The CDR3 sequence is CASSPIRGTNEKLFF. The CDR3 bases are TGTGCCAGCAGTCCAATCAGGGGAACTAATGAAAAACTGTTTTTT.

The chain carries TRBV6-5 and TRBJ1-1; no definite D call. Germline CDR1 and CDR2: MNHEY and SVGAGI. V lost 10 bases and J lost 4, with 16 bases in between. The CDR3 loop spans 13 amino acids. In nucleotides, the CDR3 is TGTGCCACGGGCTGGGGAGGCGGCACTGAAGCTTTCTTT. Translating gives CATGWGGGTEAFF.

The rearrangement joins TRBV2 to TRBJ2-5; TRBD2 matches 11 bases. With V trimmed by 7 bases and J by 5 bases, 3 bases remained unmatched. The length of the CDR3 is 13 residues. CDR1 and CDR2 from the germline V gene are SNHLY and FYNNEI. The CDR3 bases are TGTGCCAGCACTTTAGCGGGGGGGGAGACCCAGTACTTC. Translation: CASTLAGGETQYF.

This chain joins TRBV10-1 and TRBJ2-7; TRBD1 might be the D (6 bases). The V gene lost 10 bases and the J gene lost 7 bases, with 14 bases spanning the gap. The CDR3 consists of 11 residues. The germline V gene encodes CDR1 WNHNN and CDR2 SYGVQD (reference sequence). The CDR3 region is CATAQGREQYF. The CDR3 DNA reads TGCGCCACGGCCCAGGGGCGGGAGCAGTACTTC.

This sequence joins TRBV7-9 and TRBJ2-4; 9 positions match TRBD1. The CDR3 length is 15 residues. The germline V gene encodes CDR1 SEHNR and CDR2 FQNEAQ (reference sequence). Trimming removed 5 bases from V and 4 bases from J; junction bases left unmatched: 6. The CDR3 DNA follows: TGTGCCAGCAGCCCCCGGGACAGGGAAAAAAACATTCAGTACTTC. It specifies CASSPRDREKNIQYF.

CDR3 in amino acids: CASSDGASGPYEQYF. The CDR3 DNA reads as TGTGCCAGCAGTGACGGAGCTAGCGGGCCCTACGAGCAGTACTTC. V is TRBV6-4 and J is TRBJ2-7, with 8 nucleotides matching TRBD2. There are 15 residues in the CDR3. The J segment lost 2 bases and the V segment lost 2 bases, leaving 5 bases of the junction unmatched. Germline V CDR1 and CDR2: MRHNA, SNTAGT.

The rearrangement uses TRBV24-1 and TRBJ2-2; D perhaps matches TRBD1 (7 bases). The germline V gene has CDR1 KGHDR and CDR2 SFDVKD. CDR3 length: 16 residues. V gave up 0 bases and J gave up 4 bases, with 11 bases separating them. The CDR3 reads CATSDLWQGGTGELFF. The CDR3, as DNA: TGTGCCACCAGTGATTTGTGGCAGGGGGGCACCGGGGAGCTGTTTTTT.

This sequence joins TRBV24-1 and TRBJ2-7; no clear D gene. V was cut by 6 bases and J by 4 bases, with 6 bases left in between. The CDR3 length is 11 residues. Germline CDR1 is KGHDR and CDR2 is SFDVKD. CDR3 residues: CATSSTYEQYF. In DNA form, the CDR3 reads TGTGCCACCAGTTCTACTTACGAGCAGTACTTC.

This clone was seen once. CDR3 sequence (DNA): TGTGCCATCAGAGGGACAGCGAACACTGAAGCTTTCTTT. Translated: CAIRGTANTEAFF. This chain joins TRBV10-3 and TRBJ1-1, with 7 bases identical to TRBD1. CDR1 and CDR2 from the germline V gene are ENHRY and SYGVKD. J lost 1 base, V lost 6 bases, and 2 bases had no gene match. The CDR3 spans 13 residues.

The CDR3 nucleotides are TGTGCCACTCTCTTCTCCTTAGGGACAGGGAATAATTCACCCCTCCACTTT. This translates into CATLFSLGTGNNSPLHF. This sequence joins TRBV15 and TRBJ1-6; 9 bases match TRBD1. The germline gives CDR1 LNHNV, CDR2 YYDKDF (reference sequence). The CDR3 loop spans 17 amino acids. The ends lost 9 bases at V and 5 bases at J; junction bases unmatched: 14.

The gene calls are TRBV29-1 and TRBJ1-1; D is possibly TRBD1 (5 bases). CDR1 and CDR2 from the germline V gene are SQVTM and ANQGSEA. The CDR3 is 14 amino acids. Trimming removed 4 bases from V and 1 base from J, with 13 bases in between. CDR3 amino acids: CSVVLAGRNTEAFF. CDR3 coding DNA: TGCAGCGTTGTTTTAGCGGGACGGAACACTGAAGCTTTCTTT.

The genes are TRBV18 and TRBJ1-2; maybe TRBD1 (5 bases). The V gene's germline CDR1 is KGHSH and CDR2 LQKENI. Trimming shortened V by 2 bases and J by 10 bases, and 11 bases separated the two germline ends. The CDR3 contains 12 residues. CDR3 coding DNA: TGTGCCAGCTCACCAACAGGAGAAGACTACACCTTC. Translation gives CASSPTGEDYTF.

This clone was detected once. J is TRBJ1-1 and V is TRBV28, with TRBD1 matching 7 bases. Germline lookup yields CDR1 MDHEN and CDR2 SYDVKM. Unmatched junction bases numbered 4, after V lost 5 bases and J lost 1 base. CDR3 length equals 14 residues. CDR3 sequence: CASSRRDRNTEAFF. The DNA of the CDR3 is TGTGCCAGCAGTCGAAGGGACAGGAACACTGAAGCTTTCTTT. Combining the CDR3 with reference TRBV28 and TRBJ1-1 gives the whole variable domain DVKVTQSSRYLVKRTGEKVFLECVQDMDHENMFWYRQDPGLGLRLIYFSYDVKMKEKGDIPEGYSVSREKKERFSLILESASTNQTSMYLCASSRRDRNTEAFFGQGTRLTVV.

For the CDR3, the DNA is TGTGCCTGGGACAGGGGGGTACTTGGAAACACCATATATTTT. This translates into CAWDRGVLGNTIYF. The V call is TRBV30, the J call TRBJ1-3; TRBD1 matches 9 bases. With V trimmed by 5 bases and J by 3 bases, 5 bases remained unmatched. This CDR3 has 14 residues. Germline values: CDR1 GTSNPN, CDR2 SVGIG (reference sequence).

The chain links TRBV2 to TRBJ2-5, with 8 bases lining up with TRBD2. Losses at the gene ends were 4 bases for V and 2 bases for J; bases not matched to a gene: 3. Germline CDR1 and CDR2: SNHLY and FYNNEI. This CDR3 contains 14 residues. Here the CDR3 DNA reads TGTGCCAGCAGTGGCTTAGCGGGGCAAGAGACCCAGTACTTC. This gives the protein CASSGLAGQETQYF.

This clone was seen a handful of times. The chain joins TRBV11-2 to TRBJ2-3; the D is unclear. Trimming left V 2 bases short and J 0 bases short, with 9 bases between. The CDR3 spans 15 residues. Germline values: CDR1 SGHAT, CDR2 FQNNGV. The CDR3 coding sequence is TGTGCCAGCAGCTTAAGCCGATTTAGCACAGATACGCAGTATTTT. As protein: CASSLSRFSTDTQYF.

The gene calls are TRBV5-1 and TRBJ1-1, with D possibly being TRBD1 (5 bases). Trimming pared 4 bases from V and 5 bases from J, leaving 18 bases between. The CDR3 sequence is 15 residues long. Germline values: CDR1 SGHRS, CDR2 YFSETQ. The DNA for the CDR3 is TGCGCCAGCAGCGACCCCCGCGGGGGAGGTACTGAAGCTTTCTTT. Protein sequence: CASSDPRGGGTEAFF.